This T cell receptor beta chain was sequenced in a study of cytomegalovirus exposure and HLA in healthy donors. Findings and caveats of the study: The likely explanation for a cluster of highly shared sequence variants was sequencing artifact.

The PCR employed 60 Vbeta primers together with 13 Jbeta primers. Data came from immunoSEQ multiplex PCR; TCRdb stores just in-frame clones and leaves some out. The sample yields some 200,000 clones, 75% to 90% seen once. From germline, CDR1 is SGHNT and CDR2 YYREEE (reference sequence). The CDR3 spans 16 residues. On this clone itself: What it binds is unknown. One end of the junction varies from germline; a read error may be responsible.

The source is a woman aged 50 to 60 in good health and CMV-seropositive. The sequenced material came from PBMCs. The chain links TRBV5-4 to TRBJ2-2; TRBD1 matches 10 bases. CDR3 bases: TGTGCCAGCGGCTTGCTCGGGACAGGGGATACCGGGGAGCTGTTTTTT. It codes for CASGLLGTGDTGELFF.